This entry describes one TCR beta chain. This clone was observed once. It has no known antigen specificity. No per-base quality is available; no much larger clone lies one base away. V was cut back by 5 bases and J by 1 base, leaving a gap of 18 bases between them. For CDR1 and CDR2, the germline V gene (reference sequence) lists LGHDT and YNNKEL. The CDR3 sequence holds 16 residues, the cysteine and phenylalanine included. The entry retains the CDR3 DNA only, 48 bases that are in frame from base 1. These data belong to a study of blood T cell repertoires in COVID-19 (dated by TCRdb to about 2020). With regard to the full study: Samples covering the acute and convalescent phases of COVID-19 were provided by collaborators in the United States, Italy and Spain. Sample metadata almost always included a de-identified subject ID, COVID-19 status, age in years and sex. Where available, HLA class I and class II types were obtained from metadata supplied by the sample provider rather than from assay-based typing. The repertoires were released in a freely available public database meant as a resource for research on the immune response to SARS-CoV-2. Deeply sampled blood TCRbeta repertoires from subjects exposed to, actively infected with, or recovered from COVID-19 were included in the dataset. The material from the prospective study consisted of cDNA or gDNA derived from T cells, B-cell-depleted T cells, or PBMCs. The samples were drawn from the first 160 participants of the ongoing ImmuneRACE study and from some 1,300 subjects provided by 6 global collaborators. Results and caveats for the whole study, not just this receptor: How much clinical and demographic metadata was included differed by source and by participant, and the metadata was provided uncurated.

Whole blood was collected in K2EDTA tubes by collaborating institutions according to the institutions' own protocols. For TCRbeta analysis, collaborators shipped samples in one of three forms: frozen whole blood, isolated PBMCs, or DNA extracted from either of those sample types. The immunoSEQ Assay, a bias-controlled multiplex PCR, was used to amplify TCRbeta CDR3 regions from genomic DNA. The study's own analysis went as follows. Nucleated cell counts per sample were estimated from amplification of reference gene primers within the assay. To quantify the absolute abundance of each unique TCRbeta CDR3 rearrangement, sequence reads were collapsed and filtered. For each sample, productive Simpson clonality was calculated by taking the square root of Simpson's diversity index across productive rearrangements. Drawn from immuneACCESS, this table holds only the in-frame rearrangements with V and J called that TCRdb kept. Clones are partly lost; checked studies trace under half to an unresolved V gene and leave the rest unexplained. That table is the source of V, J and clone size, and D and trimming were worked out from the DNA. The sample table contains around 74,000 clones; only one count was recorded for 87% of them. The ten largest clones take up roughly 8% of the sample.

The TCR was taken from a man under 40 with acute or convalescent COVID-19. The chain joins TRBV3-1 (or the pseudogene TRBV3-2) to TRBJ2-7, with a weak D call of TRBD1 (6 bases match). What was sequenced was peripheral blood. The DNA reads as follows: TGTGCCAGCAGCTACCGGGACACAAGGGGGTCCTACGAGCAGTACTTC. Translation gives CASSYRDTRGSYEQYF.